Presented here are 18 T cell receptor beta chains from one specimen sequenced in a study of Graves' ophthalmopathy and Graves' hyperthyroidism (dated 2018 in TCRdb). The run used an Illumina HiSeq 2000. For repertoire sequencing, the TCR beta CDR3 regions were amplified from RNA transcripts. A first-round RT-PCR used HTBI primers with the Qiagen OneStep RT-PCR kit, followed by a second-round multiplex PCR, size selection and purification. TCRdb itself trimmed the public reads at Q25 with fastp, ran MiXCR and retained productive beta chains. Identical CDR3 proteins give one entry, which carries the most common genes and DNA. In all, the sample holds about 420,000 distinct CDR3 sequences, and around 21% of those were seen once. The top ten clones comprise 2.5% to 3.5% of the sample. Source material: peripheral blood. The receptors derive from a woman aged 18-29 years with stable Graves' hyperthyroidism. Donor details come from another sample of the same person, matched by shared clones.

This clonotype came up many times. Here the CDR3 reads CASRPEALDYEQYF. The CDR3 DNA sequence: TGTGCCAGCAGGCCGGAGGCCTTAGACTACGAGCAGTACTTC. The rearrangement uses TRBV2 and TRBJ2-7; tentatively, D is TRBD2 (5 bases). Trimming pared 6 bases from V and 3 bases from J, leaving 15 bases between. The length of the CDR3 is 14 residues. Germline V gives CDR1 SNHLY, CDR2 FYNNEI. Using reference TRBV2 and TRBJ2-7 for the parts outside the CDR3, the full variable domain is EPEVTQTPSHQVTQMGQEVILRCVPISNHLYFYWYRQILGQKVEFLVSFYNNEISEKSEIFDDQFSVERPDGSNFTLKIRSTKLEDSAMYFCASRPEALDYEQYFGPGTRLTVT.

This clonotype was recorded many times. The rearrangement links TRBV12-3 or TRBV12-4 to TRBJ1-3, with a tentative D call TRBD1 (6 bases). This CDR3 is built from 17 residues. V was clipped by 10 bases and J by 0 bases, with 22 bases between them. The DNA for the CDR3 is TGTGCCACCCTCCCCCGTGGGCAGGGGAGCTCTGGAAACACCATATATTTT. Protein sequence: CATLPRGQGSSGNTIYF.

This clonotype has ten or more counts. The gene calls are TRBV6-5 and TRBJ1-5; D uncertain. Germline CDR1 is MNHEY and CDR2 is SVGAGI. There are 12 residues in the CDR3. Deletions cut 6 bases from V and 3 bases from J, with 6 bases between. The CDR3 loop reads CASRPINQPQHF. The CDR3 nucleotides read TGTGCCAGCAGGCCAATCAATCAGCCCCAGCATTTT.

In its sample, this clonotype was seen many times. CDR3 residues: CASSYPSQNRGQYTGELFF. DNA for the CDR3: TGTGCCAGCAGTTACCCTAGCCAAAACAGGGGGCAATACACCGGGGAGCTGTTTTTT. This chain links TRBV6-2 or TRBV6-3 with TRBJ2-2; 9 bases map to TRBD1. V was pared by 2 bases and J by 3 bases, with 13 bases of the junction left unmatched. In germline, CDR1 is MNHEY, CDR2 SVGEGT. This CDR3 contains 19 residues.

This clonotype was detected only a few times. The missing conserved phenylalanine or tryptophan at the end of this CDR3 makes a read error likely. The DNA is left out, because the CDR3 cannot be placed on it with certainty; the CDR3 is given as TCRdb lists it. The CDR3 is CASASGARETQDY. This chain links TRBV12-3 or TRBV12-4 with TRBJ2-5; TRBD1, the table's D call, lacks a check against the DNA. Inclusive of both ends, the CDR3 amounts to 13 amino acids.

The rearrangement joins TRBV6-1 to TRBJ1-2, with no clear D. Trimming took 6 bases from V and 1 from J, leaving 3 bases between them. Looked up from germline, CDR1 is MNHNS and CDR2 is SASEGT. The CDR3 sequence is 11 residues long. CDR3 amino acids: CASRRNYGYTF. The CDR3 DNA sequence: TGTGCCAGCAGGCGTAACTATGGCTACACCTTC.

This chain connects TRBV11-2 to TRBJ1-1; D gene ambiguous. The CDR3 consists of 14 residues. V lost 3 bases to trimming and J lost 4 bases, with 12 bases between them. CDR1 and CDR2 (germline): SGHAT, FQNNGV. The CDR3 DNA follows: TGTGCCAGCAGCTTCGACGGGTTGGGCACTGAAGCTTTCTTT. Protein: CASSFDGLGTEAFF. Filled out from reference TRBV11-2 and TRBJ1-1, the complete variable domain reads EAGVAQSPRYKIIEKRQSVAFWCNPISGHATLYWYQQILGQGPKLLIQFQNNGVVDDSQLPKDRFSAERLKGVDSTLKIQPAKLEDSAVYLCASSFDGLGTEAFFGQGTRLTVV.

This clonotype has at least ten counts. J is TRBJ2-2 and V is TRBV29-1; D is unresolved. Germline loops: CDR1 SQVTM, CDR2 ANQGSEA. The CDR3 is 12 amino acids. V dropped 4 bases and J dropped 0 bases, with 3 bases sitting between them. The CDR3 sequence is CSVVANTGELFF. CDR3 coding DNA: TGCAGCGTTGTCGCGAACACCGGGGAGCTGTTTTTT.

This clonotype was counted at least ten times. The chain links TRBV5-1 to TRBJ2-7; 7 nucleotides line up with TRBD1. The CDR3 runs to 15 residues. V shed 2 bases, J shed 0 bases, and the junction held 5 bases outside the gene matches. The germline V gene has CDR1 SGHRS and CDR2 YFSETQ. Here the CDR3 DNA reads TGCGCCAGCAGCTTAGGACAGGCTTTCTCCTACGAGCAGTACTTC. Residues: CASSLGQAFSYEQYF.

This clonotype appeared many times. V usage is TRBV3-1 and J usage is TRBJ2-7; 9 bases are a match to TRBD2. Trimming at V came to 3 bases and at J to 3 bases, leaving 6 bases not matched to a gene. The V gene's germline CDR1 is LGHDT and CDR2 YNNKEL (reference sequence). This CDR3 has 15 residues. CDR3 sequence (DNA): TGTGCCAGCAGCCACGGGACTAGCCAACTCTACGAGCAGTACTTC. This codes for CASSHGTSQLYEQYF.

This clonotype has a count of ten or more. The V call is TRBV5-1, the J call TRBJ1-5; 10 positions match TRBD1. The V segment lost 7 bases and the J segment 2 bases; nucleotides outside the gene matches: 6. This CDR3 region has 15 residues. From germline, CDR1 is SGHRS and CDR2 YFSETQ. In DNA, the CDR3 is TGCGCCAGCGCCGTCGGACAGGGGGGCAATCAGCCCCAGCATTTT. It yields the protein CASAVGQGGNQPQHF.

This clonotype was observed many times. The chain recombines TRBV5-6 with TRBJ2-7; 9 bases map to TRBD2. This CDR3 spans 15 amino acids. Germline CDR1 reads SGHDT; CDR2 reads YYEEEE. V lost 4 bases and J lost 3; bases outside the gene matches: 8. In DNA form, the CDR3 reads TGTGCCAGCAGCCAAGCGGGAGGAGGTTACTACGAGCAGTACTTC. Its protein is CASSQAGGGYYEQYF.

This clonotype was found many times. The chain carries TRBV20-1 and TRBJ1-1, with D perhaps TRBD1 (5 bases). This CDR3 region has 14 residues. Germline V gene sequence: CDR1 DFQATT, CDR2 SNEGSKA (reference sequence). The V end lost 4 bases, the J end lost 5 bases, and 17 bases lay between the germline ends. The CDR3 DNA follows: TGCAGTGCTAAGAGGTACTCTGGGGGTACTGAAGCTTTCTTT. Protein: CSAKRYSGGTEAFF.

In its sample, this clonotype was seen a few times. This CDR3 is CASSEALPNYGYTF. CDR3 DNA: TGTGCCAGCAGTGAAGCGCTTCCTAACTATGGCTACACCTTC. This chain joins TRBV2 and TRBJ1-2; no firm D call. The germline V and J ends were trimmed by 0 bases and 0 bases, with 5 bases remaining between them. This CDR3 comprises 14 residues. CDR1 and CDR2 from the germline V gene are SNHLY and FYNNEI. The complete variable domain, with remaining parts taken from reference TRBV2 and TRBJ1-2, reads EPEVTQTPSHQVTQMGQEVILRCVPISNHLYFYWYRQILGQKVEFLVSFYNNEISEKSEIFDDQFSVERPDGSNFTLKIRSTKLEDSAMYFCASSEALPNYGYTFGSGTRLTVV.

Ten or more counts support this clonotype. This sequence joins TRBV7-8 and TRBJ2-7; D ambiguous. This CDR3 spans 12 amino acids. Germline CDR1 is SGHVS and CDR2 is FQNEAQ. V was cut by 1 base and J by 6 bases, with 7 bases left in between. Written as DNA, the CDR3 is TGTGCCAGCAGCTTAGGAGAGATCGAGCAGTACTTC. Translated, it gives CASSLGEIEQYF.

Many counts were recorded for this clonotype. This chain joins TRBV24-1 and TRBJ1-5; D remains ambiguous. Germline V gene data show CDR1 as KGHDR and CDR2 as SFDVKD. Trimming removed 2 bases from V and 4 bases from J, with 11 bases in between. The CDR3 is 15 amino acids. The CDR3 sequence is CATSDSEALNQPQHF. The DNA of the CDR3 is TGTGCCACCAGTGATTCAGAAGCCCTGAATCAGCCCCAGCATTTT.

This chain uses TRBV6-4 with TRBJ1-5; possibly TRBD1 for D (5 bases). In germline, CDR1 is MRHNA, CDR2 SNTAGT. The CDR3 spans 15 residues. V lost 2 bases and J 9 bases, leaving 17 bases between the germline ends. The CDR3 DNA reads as TGTGCCAGCAGTGACAGTTCACAGGCGCTTTGGCCCCAGCATTTT. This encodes CASSDSSQALWPQHF.

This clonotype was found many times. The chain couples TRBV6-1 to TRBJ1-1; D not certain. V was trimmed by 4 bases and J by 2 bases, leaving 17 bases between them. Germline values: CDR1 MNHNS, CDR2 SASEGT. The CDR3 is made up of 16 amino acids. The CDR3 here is CASSAGTVNTNTEAFF. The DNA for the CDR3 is TGTGCCAGCAGTGCCGGCACGGTGAACACCAACACTGAAGCTTTCTTT.